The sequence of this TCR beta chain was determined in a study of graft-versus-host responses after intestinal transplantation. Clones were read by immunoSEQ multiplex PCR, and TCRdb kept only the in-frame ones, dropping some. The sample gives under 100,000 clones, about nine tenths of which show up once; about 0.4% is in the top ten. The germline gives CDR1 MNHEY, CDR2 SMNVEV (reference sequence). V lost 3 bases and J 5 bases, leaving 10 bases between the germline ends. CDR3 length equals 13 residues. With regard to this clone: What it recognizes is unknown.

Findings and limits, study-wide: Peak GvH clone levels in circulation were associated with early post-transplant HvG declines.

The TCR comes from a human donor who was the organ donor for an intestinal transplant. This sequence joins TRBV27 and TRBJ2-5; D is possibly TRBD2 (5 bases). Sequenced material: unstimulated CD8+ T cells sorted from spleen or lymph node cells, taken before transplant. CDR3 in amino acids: CASSFSVSETQYF. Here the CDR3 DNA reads TGTGCCAGCAGTTTTAGCGTCAGCGAGACCCAGTACTTC.